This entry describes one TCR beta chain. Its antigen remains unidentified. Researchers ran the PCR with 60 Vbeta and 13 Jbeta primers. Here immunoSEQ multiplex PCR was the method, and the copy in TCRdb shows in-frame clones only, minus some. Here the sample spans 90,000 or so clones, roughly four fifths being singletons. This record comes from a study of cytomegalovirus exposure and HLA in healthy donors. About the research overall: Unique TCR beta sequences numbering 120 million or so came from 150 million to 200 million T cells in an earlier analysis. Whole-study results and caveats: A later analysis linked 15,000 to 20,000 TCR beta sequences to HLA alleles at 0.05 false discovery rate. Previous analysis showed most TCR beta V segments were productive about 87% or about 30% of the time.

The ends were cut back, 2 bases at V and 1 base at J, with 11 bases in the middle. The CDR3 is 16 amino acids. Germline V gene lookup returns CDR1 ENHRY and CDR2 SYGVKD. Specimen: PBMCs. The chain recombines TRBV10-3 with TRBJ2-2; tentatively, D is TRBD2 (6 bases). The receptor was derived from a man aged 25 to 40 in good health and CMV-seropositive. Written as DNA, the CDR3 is TGTGCCATCAGTGAGCCCGGGACTCGGAACACCGGGGAGCTGTTTTTT. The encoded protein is CAISEPGTRNTGELFF.